A single sample gave rise to the 22 T cell receptor beta chains below, sequenced in a study of Ad26.COV2.S vaccination and SARS-CoV-2 variants. Described treatment: around 19 received Ad26.COV2.S at low or high dose, single or two shots; roughly five received placebo; per-sample allocation not given. Each sample was drawn 63 days after the first injection (of vaccine or placebo). The protocol was immunoSEQ multiplex PCR, while the TCRdb copy is restricted to in-frame clones and leaves out a portion. The sample contains about 280,000 clones, around 87% of which appear only once. Sequences were derived from peripheral blood, sampled in a trial of Ad26.COV2.S vaccine versus placebo. These receptor sequences come from a person between 18 and 65 years old who received the Ad26.COV2.S COVID-19 vaccine or a placebo.

The chain has TRBV5-1 and TRBJ2-7, with D tentatively TRBD1 (6 bases). V was cut by 1 base and J by 1 base, with 12 bases left in between. The CDR3 length is 15 residues. The germline gives CDR1 SGHRS, CDR2 YFSETQ. The CDR3 here is CASSLTGTGSYEQYF. The CDR3 DNA follows: TGCGCCAGCAGCTTGACAGGGACGGGGTCCTACGAGCAGTACTTC. Based on the CDR3 plus reference TRBV5-1 and TRBJ2-7, the full variable domain is KAGVTQTPRYLIKTRGQQVTLSCSPISGHRSVSWYQQTPGQGLQFLFEYFSETQRNKGNFPGRFSGRQFSNSRSEMNVSTLELGDSALYLCASSLTGTGSYEQYFGPGTRLTVT.

The chain uses TRBV19 and TRBJ2-5; D gene uncertain. CDR3 length: 13 residues. Per the germline V gene, CDR1 is LNHDA and CDR2 is SQIVND (reference sequence). Trimming removed 4 bases at V and 1 base at J, with 7 bases between. CDR3 amino acids: CASSSQAQETQYF. DNA of the CDR3: TGTGCCAGTAGTAGCCAAGCCCAAGAGACCCAGTACTTC.

V gene TRBV5-1 combines with J gene TRBJ1-1; the D is unclear. CDR1 is SGHRS, CDR2 YFSETQ, per germline. Trimming took off 1 base at V and 0 bases at J, with 7 bases between the two ends. The CDR3 spans 14 residues. This CDR3 reads CASSLNGMNTEAFF. The DNA for the CDR3 is TGCGCCAGCAGCTTGAACGGAATGAACACTGAAGCTTTCTTT. The full variable domain, rest sourced from reference TRBV5-1 and TRBJ1-1, is KAGVTQTPRYLIKTRGQQVTLSCSPISGHRSVSWYQQTPGQGLQFLFEYFSETQRNKGNFPGRFSGRQFSNSRSEMNVSTLELGDSALYLCASSLNGMNTEAFFGQGTRLTVV.

This clone showed up just once. J is TRBJ1-3 and V is TRBV3-1 (or the pseudogene TRBV3-2); unclear D gene. Trimming shortened V by 2 bases and J by 0 bases, and 5 bases separated the two germline ends. CDR1 is LGHDT and CDR2 is YNNKEL in the germline V gene (reference sequence). The CDR3 totals 14 residues. CDR3 region: CASSQQDSGNTIYF. In nucleotides, the CDR3 is TGTGCCAGCAGCCAACAGGACTCTGGAAACACCATATATTTT.

The rearrangement uses TRBV28 and TRBJ1-2, with TRBD1 as a possible D gene (6 bases). The germline V and J ends were trimmed by 6 bases and 0 bases, with 11 bases remaining between them. CDR3 length: 14 residues. In germline, CDR1 is MDHEN, CDR2 SYDVKM. The CDR3 sequence is CASSNRESNYGYTF. The CDR3 coding sequence is TGTGCCAGCAGCAACAGGGAATCTAACTATGGCTACACCTTC.

The chain joins TRBV6-2 or TRBV6-3 to TRBJ2-1; D uncertain. The CDR3 has 12 amino acids. Trimming removed 5 bases from V and 14 bases from J, with 16 bases in between. CDR1 and CDR2 (germline): MNHEY, SVGEGT. CDR3 DNA: TGTGCCAGCAGTCAAAGTGCAGGTATAAAGTTCTTC. Translated: CASSQSAGIKFF.

This chain uses TRBV6-1 with TRBJ1-2, with a tentative D call TRBD1 (6 bases). V lost 3 bases and J lost 2, with 10 bases in between. Germline CDR1 MNHNS, CDR2 SASEGT. The CDR3 covers 14 residues. The CDR3 spells CASSEGARNYGYTF. DNA of the CDR3: TGTGCCAGCAGTGAGGGGGCACGGAACTATGGCTACACCTTC.

The CDR3 spells CASRLNRDSYEQYF. Written as DNA, the CDR3 is TGTGCCAGCAGGTTGAACCGGGACAGCTACGAGCAGTACTTC. The V call is TRBV6-5, the J call TRBJ2-7; 7 nucleotides align to TRBD1. CDR1 is MNHEY and CDR2 is SVGAGI in the germline V gene. V dropped 6 bases and J dropped 3; count of bases not matched to a gene: 8. CDR3 length: 14 residues.

This rearrangement joins TRBV19 to TRBJ2-6; D is ambiguous. In germline, CDR1 is LNHDA, CDR2 SQIVND (reference sequence). CDR3 length: 15 amino acids. The ends were cut back, 6 bases at V and 0 bases at J, with 9 bases in the middle. In DNA, the CDR3 is TGTGCCAGTAGAGGGATCGGCTCTGGGGCCAACGTCCTGACTTTC. It yields the protein CASRGIGSGANVLTF. Full variable domain (outside the CDR3, taken from reference TRBV19 and TRBJ2-6): DGGITQSPKYLFRKEGQNVTLSCEQNLNHDAMYWYRQDPGQGLRLIYYSQIVNDFQKGDIAEGYSVSREKKESFPLTVTSAQKNPTAFYLCASRGIGSGANVLTFGAGSRLTVL.

This chain links TRBV11-2 with TRBJ1-6, with 7 bases identical to TRBD1. V was pared by 8 bases and J by 9 bases, with 7 bases of the junction left unmatched. Germline CDR1 reads SGHAT; CDR2 reads FQNNGV. The CDR3 is 13 amino acids. The CDR3 DNA is TGTGCCAGCCGGACAGGCGGTGGTTCACCCCTCCACTTT. It codes for CASRTGGGSPLHF.

This chain connects TRBV5-1 to TRBJ2-1; D might be TRBD1 (6 bases). V gave up 4 bases and J gave up 4 bases, with 18 bases separating them. The CDR3 sequence is 16 residues long. In germline, CDR1 is SGHRS, CDR2 YFSETQ. The DNA of the CDR3 is TGCGCCAGCAGCATTACACAGGGCCGATCGTACAATGAGCAGTTCTTC. Translating it yields CASSITQGRSYNEQFF.

The chain couples TRBV27 to TRBJ2-7; D unresolved. Per germline, CDR1 MNHEY and CDR2 SMNVEV (reference sequence). This CDR3 is 11 amino acids long. Trimming took 7 bases from V and 0 from J, leaving 4 bases between them. The CDR3 nucleotides read TGTGCCAGCAACGTCTCCTACGAGCAGTACTTC. Protein sequence: CASNVSYEQYF.

The V and J genes are TRBV19 and TRBJ2-7; TRBD1 is a possible D gene (6 bases). There are 13 residues in the CDR3. V was cut by 9 bases and J by 0 bases, with 12 bases left in between. Germline CDR1 LNHDA, CDR2 SQIVND (reference sequence). This chain's CDR3 is CASKQGPSYEQYF. DNA for the CDR3: TGTGCCAGCAAACAGGGTCCCTCCTACGAGCAGTACTTC.

This chain joins TRBV10-3 and TRBJ1-5; D is ambiguous. The CDR3 covers 13 residues. Germline V gene data show CDR1 as ENHRY and CDR2 as SYGVKD. V was cut by 5 bases and J by 3 bases, with 8 bases left in between. The CDR3 sequence is CAISRGDNQPQHF. CDR3 coding DNA: TGTGCCATCAGTCGGGGAGACAATCAGCCCCAGCATTTT.

The V and J genes are TRBV2 and TRBJ1-1, with a weak D call TRBD1 (5 bases). Germline CDR1 reads SNHLY; CDR2 reads FYNNEI. V gave up 5 bases and J gave up 1 base, with 8 bases separating them. The CDR3 is 13 residues long. The CDR3: CASSWDGNTEAFF. CDR3 bases: TGTGCCAGCAGTTGGGACGGGAACACTGAAGCTTTCTTT.

This clone was observed once. The chain recombines TRBV5-1 with TRBJ1-3; D remains ambiguous. The germline V gene has CDR1 SGHRS and CDR2 YFSETQ. The V end lost 2 bases, the J end lost 3 bases, and 6 bases lay between the germline ends. This CDR3 comprises 13 residues. The chain's CDR3 is CASSLQLGNTIYF. DNA of the CDR3: TGCGCCAGCAGCTTACAGCTTGGAAACACCATATATTTT.

The chain couples TRBV6-2 or TRBV6-3 to TRBJ1-1, with 12 positions matching TRBD1. CDR3 length: 20 amino acids. CDR1 and CDR2 from the germline V gene are MNHEY and SVGEGT. Germline trimming cut 4 bases from V and 0 bases from J; bases unmatched to any gene: 15. Written as DNA, the CDR3 is TGTGCCAGCAGTTTCGGGACAGGGGGCCTCCTTCAGAAAATGAACACTGAAGCTTTCTTT. It translates to CASSFGTGGLLQKMNTEAFF.

The CDR3 sequence: CASSLGSGRAGGANEQFF. The CDR3, as DNA: TGTGCCAGCAGCTTAGGAAGTGGAAGAGCGGGGGGCGCGAATGAGCAGTTCTTC. This chain joins TRBV11-3 and TRBJ2-1; TRBD2 aligns across 9 bases. V lost 1 base, J lost 7 bases, and 14 bases stayed unmatched. This CDR3 spans 18 amino acids. Germline CDR1 reads SGHNT; CDR2 reads YENEEA.

The chain is built from TRBV7-9 and TRBJ2-1; 7 nucleotides match TRBD2. There are 14 residues in the CDR3. Germline V lookup: CDR1 SEHNR, CDR2 FQNEAQ (reference sequence). J gave up 5 bases and V 4 bases, and 5 bases lay outside the gene matches. The CDR3 nucleotides are TGTGCCAGCAGCTGGGGACTATTCAACAATGAGCAGTTCTTC. It specifies CASSWGLFNNEQFF.

The chain uses TRBV4-1 and TRBJ1-4; 12 nucleotides match TRBD1. Germline-derived CDR1 and CDR2 are MGHRA and YSYEKL. This CDR3 has 19 amino acids. Trimming took 0 bases from V and 3 from J; bases not matched to a gene: 8. In DNA form, the CDR3 reads TGCGCCAGCAGCCAAGAGGCGAGGGACAGGGGGCTGGCTAATGAAAAACTGTTTTTT. It is translated as CASSQEARDRGLANEKLFF.

J is TRBJ1-2 and V is TRBV5-5; no firm D call. The CDR3 contains 15 residues. Germline V gene sequence: CDR1 SGHKS, CDR2 YYEKEE (reference sequence). The V end lost 0 bases, the J end lost 6 bases, and 15 bases lay between the germline ends. CDR3: CASSLAGGVSDGYTF. DNA for the CDR3: TGTGCCAGCAGCTTGGCCGGTGGTGTATCGGATGGCTACACCTTC.

The J gene is TRBJ2-7, the V gene TRBV19; 9 bases fit TRBD2. The V segment lost 1 base and the J segment 3 bases; nucleotides outside the gene matches: 4. The CDR3 spans 15 residues. Germline values: CDR1 LNHDA, CDR2 SQIVND (reference sequence). The CDR3 bases are TGTGCCAGTAGTATAGGACTAGCGGAGAACTACGAGCAGTACTTC. This translates into CASSIGLAENYEQYF.